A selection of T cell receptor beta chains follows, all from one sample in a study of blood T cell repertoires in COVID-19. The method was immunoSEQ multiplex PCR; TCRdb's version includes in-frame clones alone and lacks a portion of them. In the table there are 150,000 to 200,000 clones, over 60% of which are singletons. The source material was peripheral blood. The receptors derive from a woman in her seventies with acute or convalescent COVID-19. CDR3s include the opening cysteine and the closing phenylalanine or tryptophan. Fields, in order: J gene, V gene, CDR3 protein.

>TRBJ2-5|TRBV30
CAWSQPSQETQYF
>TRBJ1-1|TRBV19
CASSSYGGGTEAFF
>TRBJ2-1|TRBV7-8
CASSPNLVGHNEQFF
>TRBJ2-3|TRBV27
CASRASTDFTDTQYF
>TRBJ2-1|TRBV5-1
CASRRTSGANNEQFF
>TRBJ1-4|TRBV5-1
CASSLEISEKLFF
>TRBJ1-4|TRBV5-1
CASSAITGGNEKLFF
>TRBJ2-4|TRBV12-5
CASGLRQGGYKNIQYF
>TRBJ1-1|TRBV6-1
CASSVLEGGRGKGTEAFF
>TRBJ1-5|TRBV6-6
CASSNRVASNQPQHF
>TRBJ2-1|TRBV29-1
CSVETGWEAWNEQFF
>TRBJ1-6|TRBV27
CASSLFTAGVYNSPLHF
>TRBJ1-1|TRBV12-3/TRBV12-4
CASSLAGISEAFF
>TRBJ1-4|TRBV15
CATSSRDRPHQLFF
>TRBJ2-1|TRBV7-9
CASSRMPGLAGVYRRNEQFF
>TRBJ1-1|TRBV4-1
CASSPLRSGSEAFF
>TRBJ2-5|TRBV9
CASSVGDGAFSTQYF
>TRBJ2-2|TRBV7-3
CASSLNSGKNTGELFF
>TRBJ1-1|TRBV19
CASSLWTATEAFF
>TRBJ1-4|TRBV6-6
CASSGRGQGYGEKLFF
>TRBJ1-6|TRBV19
CASSILTGIDTSPLHF
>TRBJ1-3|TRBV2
CASGRQVGPNTIYF
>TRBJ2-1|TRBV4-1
CASSQGGGLAAQRYNEQFF
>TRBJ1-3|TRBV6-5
CASTTGGSGNTIYF
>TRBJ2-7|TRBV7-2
CASSLVAGAHEQYF
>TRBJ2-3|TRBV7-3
CASSARLAGAGDTQYF
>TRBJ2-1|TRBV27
CASSLATSGTYNEQFF
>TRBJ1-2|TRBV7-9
CASSPLNGANYGYTF
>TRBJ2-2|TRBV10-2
CASRPGTGLTGELFF
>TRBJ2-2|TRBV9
CASSVGLAGELFF
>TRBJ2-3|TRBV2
CASSVGRSTDTQYF
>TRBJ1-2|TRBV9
CASSGGQGEQNYGYTF
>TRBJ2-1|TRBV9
CASSVPPGTSGQSASRWTINEQFF
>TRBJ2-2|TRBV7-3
CASSPSSRGTGGPGELFF
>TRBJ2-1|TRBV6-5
CASSYSNRNEQFF
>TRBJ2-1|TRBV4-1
CASSHGRGSYNEQFF
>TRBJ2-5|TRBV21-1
CAIPNREGSGSETQYF
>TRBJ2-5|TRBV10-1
CASSDPYRETQYF
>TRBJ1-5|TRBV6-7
CASSYSYTDQPQHF
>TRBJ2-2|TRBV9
CASSVDGVDFGGELFF